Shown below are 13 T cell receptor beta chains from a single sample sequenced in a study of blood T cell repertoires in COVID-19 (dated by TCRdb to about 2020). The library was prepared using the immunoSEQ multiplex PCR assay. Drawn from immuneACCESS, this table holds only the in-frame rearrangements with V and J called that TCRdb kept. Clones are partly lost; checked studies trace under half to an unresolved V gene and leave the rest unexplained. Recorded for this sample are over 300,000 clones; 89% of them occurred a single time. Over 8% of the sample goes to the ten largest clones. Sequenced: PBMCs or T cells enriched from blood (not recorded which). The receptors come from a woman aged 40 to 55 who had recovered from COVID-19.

CDR3 in DNA: TGTGCCATCAGTGAGCCTAGCGGGAGCTCCTACGAGCAGTACTTC. As protein: CAISEPSGSSYEQYF. The chain couples TRBV10-3 to TRBJ2-7; TRBD2 agrees at 10 bases. The germline CDR1 and CDR2 sequences are ENHRY and SYGVKD. Trimming cost V 2 bases and J 0 bases; bases outside gene matches: 1. This CDR3 spans 15 amino acids.

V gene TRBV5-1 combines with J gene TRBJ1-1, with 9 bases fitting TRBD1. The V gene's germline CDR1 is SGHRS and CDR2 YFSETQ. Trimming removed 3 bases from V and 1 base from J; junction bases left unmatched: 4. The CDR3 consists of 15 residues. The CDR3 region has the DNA TGCGCCAGCAGCTGGCGGACAGGGGCGAACACTGAAGCTTTCTTT. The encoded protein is CASSWRTGANTEAFF.

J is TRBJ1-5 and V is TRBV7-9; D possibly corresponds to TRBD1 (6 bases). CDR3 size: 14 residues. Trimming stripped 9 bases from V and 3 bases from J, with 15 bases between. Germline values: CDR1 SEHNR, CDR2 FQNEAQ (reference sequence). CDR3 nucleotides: TGTGCCAGGAACAGGGCTGGCCCCAATCAGCCCCAGCATTTT. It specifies CARNRAGPNQPQHF.

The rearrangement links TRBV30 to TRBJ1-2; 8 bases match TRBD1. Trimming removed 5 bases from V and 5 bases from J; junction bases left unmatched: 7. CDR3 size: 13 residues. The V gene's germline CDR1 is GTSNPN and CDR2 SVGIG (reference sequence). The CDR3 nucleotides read TGTGCCTGGCGCGGACAGGGCCGATATGGCTACACCTTC. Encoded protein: CAWRGQGRYGYTF.

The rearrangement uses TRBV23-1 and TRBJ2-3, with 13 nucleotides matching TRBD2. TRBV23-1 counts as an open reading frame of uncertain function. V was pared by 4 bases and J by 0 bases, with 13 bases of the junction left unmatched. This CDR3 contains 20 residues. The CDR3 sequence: CASSRETSGGLPTSTDTQYF. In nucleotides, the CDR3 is TGCGCCAGCAGTCGGGAGACTAGCGGGGGGCTCCCCACTAGCACAGATACGCAGTATTTT.

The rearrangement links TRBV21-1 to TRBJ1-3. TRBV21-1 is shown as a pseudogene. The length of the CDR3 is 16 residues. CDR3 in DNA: TGTGCCAGCAGCAAAGCGCCGGGGGGCGGTGGAAACACCATATATTTT. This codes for CASSKAPGGGGNTIYF.

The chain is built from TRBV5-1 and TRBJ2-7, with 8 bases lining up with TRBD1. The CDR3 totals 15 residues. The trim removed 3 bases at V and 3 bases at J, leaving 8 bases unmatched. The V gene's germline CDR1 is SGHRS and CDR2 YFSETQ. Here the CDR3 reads CASSSFRGQDYEQYF. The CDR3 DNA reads TGCGCCAGCAGCTCCTTCAGGGGACAGGACTACGAGCAGTACTTC.

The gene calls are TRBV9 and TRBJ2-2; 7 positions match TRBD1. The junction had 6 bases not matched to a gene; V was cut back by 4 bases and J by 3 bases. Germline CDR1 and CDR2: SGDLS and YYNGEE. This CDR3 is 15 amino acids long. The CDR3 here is CASSSTGVDTGELFF. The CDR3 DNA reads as TGTGCCAGCAGCTCCACAGGGGTGGACACCGGGGAGCTGTTTTTT.

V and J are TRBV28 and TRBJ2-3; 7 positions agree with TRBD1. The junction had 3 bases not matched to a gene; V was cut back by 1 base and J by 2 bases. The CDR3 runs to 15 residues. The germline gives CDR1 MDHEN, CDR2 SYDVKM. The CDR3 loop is CASSLFGTATDTQYF. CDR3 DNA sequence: TGTGCCAGCAGTTTATTTGGGACAGCCACAGATACGCAGTATTTT.

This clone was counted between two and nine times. DNA of the CDR3: TGTGCCAGCAGTTGGACAGGGGTGAGCAATCAGCCCCAGCATTTT. Translation: CASSWTGVSNQPQHF. The rearrangement uses TRBV28 and TRBJ1-5; 9 positions agree with TRBD1. The germline gives CDR1 MDHEN, CDR2 SYDVKM. This CDR3 is built from 15 residues. Trimming at V came to 4 bases and at J to 1 base, leaving 2 bases not matched to a gene.

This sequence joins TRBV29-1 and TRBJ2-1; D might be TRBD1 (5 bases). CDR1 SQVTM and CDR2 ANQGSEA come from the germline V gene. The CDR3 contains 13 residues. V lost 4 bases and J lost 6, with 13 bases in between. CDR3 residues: CSVAQDIFNEQFF. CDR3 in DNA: TGCAGCGTTGCCCAGGACATTTTCAATGAGCAGTTCTTC.

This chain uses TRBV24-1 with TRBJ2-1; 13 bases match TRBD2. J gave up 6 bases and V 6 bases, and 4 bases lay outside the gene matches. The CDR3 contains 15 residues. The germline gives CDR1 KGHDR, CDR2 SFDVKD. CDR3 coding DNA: TGTGCCACCAGTAGTAGACTAGCGGGGGGCAATGAGCAGTTCTTC. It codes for CATSSRLAGGNEQFF.

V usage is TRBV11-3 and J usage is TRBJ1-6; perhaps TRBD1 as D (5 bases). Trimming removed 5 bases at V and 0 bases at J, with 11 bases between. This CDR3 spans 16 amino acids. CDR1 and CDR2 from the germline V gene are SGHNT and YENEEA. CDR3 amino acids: CASSRGGSSYNSPLHF. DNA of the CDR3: TGTGCCAGCAGCCGCGGGGGGAGCTCCTATAATTCACCCCTCCACTTT.